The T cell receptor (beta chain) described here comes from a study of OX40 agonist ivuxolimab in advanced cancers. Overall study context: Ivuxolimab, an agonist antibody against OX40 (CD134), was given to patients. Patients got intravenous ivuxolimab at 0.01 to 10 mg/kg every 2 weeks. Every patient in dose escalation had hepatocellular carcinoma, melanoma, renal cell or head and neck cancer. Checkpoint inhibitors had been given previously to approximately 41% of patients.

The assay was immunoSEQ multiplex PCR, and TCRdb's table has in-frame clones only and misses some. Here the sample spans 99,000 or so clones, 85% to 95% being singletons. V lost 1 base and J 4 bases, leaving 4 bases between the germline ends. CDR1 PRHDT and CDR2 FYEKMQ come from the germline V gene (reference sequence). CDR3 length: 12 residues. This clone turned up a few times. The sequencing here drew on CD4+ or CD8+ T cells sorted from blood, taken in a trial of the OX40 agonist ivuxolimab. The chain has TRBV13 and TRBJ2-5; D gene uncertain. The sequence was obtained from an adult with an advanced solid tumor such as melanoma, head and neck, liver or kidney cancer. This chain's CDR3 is CASSLDGETQYF. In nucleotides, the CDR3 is TGTGCCAGCAGCTTAGATGGAGAGACCCAGTACTTC.